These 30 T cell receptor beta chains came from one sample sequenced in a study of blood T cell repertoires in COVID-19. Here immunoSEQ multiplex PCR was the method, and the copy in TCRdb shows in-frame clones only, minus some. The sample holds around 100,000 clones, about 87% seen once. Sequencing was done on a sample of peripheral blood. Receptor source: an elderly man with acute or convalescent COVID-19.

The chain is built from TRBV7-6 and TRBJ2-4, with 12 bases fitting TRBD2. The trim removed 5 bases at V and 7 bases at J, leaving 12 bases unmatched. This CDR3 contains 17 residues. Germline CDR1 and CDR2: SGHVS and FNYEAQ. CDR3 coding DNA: TGTGCCAGCAGCCAGAGACTAGCGGGAGACACGCGGAACATTCAGTACTTC. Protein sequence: CASSQRLAGDTRNIQYF.

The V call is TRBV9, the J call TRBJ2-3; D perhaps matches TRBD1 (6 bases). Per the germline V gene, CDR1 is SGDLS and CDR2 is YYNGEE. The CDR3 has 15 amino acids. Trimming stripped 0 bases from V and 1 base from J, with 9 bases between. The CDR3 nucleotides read TGTGCCAGCAGCGTAGTGGCAGGGGGCACAGATACGCAGTATTTT. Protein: CASSVVAGGTDTQYF. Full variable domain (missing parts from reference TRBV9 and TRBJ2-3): DSGVTQTPKHLITATGQRVTLRCSPRSGDLSVYWYQQSLDQGLQFLIQYYNGEERAKGNILERFSAQQFPDLHSELNLSSLELGDSALYFCASSVVAGGTDTQYFGPGTRLTVL.

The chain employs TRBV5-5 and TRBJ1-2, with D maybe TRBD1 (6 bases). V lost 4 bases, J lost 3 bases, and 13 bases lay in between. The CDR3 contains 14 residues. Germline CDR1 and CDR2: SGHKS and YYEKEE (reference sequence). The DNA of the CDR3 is TGTGCCAGCAGCCCACGGGACATTGACTATGGCTACACCTTC. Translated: CASSPRDIDYGYTF.

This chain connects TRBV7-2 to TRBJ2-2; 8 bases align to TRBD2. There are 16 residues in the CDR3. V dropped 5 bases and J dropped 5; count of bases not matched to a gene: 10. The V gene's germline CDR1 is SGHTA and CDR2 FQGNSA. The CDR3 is CASSPRRGGGTGELFF. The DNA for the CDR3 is TGTGCCAGCAGCCCCCGTAGGGGCGGGGGGACCGGGGAGCTGTTTTTT.

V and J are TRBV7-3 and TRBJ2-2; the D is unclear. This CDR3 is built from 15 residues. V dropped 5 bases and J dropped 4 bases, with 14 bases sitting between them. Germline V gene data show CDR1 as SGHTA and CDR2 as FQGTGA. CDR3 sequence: CASSPRGPLTGELFF. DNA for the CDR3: TGTGCCAGCAGCCCTCGAGGTCCGCTCACCGGGGAGCTGTTTTTT.

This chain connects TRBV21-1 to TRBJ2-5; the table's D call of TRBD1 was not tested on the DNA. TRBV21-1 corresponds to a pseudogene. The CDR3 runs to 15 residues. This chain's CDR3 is CASSKVRDTQETQYF. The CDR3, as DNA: TGTGCCAGCAGCAAAGTAAGAGACACACAAGAGACCCAGTACTTC.

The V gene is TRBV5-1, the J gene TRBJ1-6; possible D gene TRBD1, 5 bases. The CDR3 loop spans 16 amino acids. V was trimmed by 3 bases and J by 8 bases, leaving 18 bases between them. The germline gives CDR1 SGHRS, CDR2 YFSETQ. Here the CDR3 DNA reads TGCGCCAGCAGCTCGAGCATGGGGGGGGTAGATTCACCCCTCCACTTT. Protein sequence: CASSSSMGGVDSPLHF.

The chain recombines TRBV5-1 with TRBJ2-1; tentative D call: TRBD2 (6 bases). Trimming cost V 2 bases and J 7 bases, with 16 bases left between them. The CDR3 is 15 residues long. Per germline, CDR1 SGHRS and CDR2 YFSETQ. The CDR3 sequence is CASSFGGEGINEQFF. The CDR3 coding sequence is TGCGCCAGCAGCTTCGGGGGAGAGGGGATAAATGAGCAGTTCTTC.

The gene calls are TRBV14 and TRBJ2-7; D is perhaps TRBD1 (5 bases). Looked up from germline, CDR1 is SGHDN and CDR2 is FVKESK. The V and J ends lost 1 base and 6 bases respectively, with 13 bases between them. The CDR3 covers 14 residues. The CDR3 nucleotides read TGTGCCAGCAGCCAAGTTTCAGGGTCTGGCGAGCAGTACTTC. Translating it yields CASSQVSGSGEQYF.

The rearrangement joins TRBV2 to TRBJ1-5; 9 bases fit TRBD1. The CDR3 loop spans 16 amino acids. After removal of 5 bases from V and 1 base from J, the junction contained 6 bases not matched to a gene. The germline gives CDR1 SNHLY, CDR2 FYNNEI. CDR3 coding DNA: TGTGCCAGCAGTTCCTTGGACAGGGGAAGCAATCAGCCCCAGCATTTT. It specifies CASSSLDRGSNQPQHF.

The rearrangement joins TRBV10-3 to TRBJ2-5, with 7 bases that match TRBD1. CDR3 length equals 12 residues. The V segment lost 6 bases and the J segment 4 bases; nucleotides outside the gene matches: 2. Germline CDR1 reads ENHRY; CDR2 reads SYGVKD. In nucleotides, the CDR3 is TGTGCCATCAGGGGGGACAGAGAGACCCAGTACTTC. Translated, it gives CAIRGDRETQYF.

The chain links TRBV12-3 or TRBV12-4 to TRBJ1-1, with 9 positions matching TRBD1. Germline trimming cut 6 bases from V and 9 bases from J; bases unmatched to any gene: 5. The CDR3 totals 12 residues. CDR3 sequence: CASSQGQGKAFF. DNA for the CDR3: TGTGCCAGCAGCCAAGGACAGGGGAAAGCTTTCTTT.

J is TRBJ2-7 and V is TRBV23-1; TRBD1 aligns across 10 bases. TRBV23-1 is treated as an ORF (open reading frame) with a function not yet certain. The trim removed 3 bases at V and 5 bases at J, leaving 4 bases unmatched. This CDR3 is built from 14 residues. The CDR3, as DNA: TGCGCCAGCAGTCACCGGGACAGGGGCCACGAGCAGTACTTC. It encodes CASSHRDRGHEQYF.

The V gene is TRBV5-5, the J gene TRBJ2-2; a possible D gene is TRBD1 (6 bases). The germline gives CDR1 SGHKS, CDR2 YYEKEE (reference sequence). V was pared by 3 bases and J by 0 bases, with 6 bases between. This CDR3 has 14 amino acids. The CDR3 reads CASSWTANTGELFF. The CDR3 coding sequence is TGTGCCAGCAGCTGGACAGCGAACACCGGGGAGCTGTTTTTT.

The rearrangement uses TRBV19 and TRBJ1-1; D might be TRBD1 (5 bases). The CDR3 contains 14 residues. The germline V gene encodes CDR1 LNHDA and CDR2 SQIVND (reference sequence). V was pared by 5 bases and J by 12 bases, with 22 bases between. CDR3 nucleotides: TGTGCCAGTAGTCTCAACTGGGGGGGGAGTTGGCCTTTCTTT. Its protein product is CASSLNWGGSWPFF.

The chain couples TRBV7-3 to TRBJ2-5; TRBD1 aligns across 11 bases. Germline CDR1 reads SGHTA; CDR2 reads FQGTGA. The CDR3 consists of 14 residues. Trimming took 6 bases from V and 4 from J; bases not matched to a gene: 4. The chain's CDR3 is CASRWTGGLETQYF. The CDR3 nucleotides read TGTGCCAGCAGGTGGACAGGGGGCTTAGAGACCCAGTACTTC.

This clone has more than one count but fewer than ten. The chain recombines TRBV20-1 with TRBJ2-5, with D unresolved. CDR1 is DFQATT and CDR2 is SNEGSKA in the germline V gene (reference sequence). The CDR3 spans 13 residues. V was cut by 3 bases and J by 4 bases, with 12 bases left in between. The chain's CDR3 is CSASLSYPETQYF. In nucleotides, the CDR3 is TGCAGTGCTAGTTTAAGCTACCCAGAGACCCAGTACTTC.

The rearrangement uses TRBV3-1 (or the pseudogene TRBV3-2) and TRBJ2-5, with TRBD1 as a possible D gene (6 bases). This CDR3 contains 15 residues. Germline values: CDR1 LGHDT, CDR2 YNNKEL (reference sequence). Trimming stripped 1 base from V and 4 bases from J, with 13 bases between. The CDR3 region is CASSQGGRARETQYF. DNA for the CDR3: TGTGCCAGCAGCCAAGGGGGGCGGGCTAGAGAGACCCAGTACTTC.

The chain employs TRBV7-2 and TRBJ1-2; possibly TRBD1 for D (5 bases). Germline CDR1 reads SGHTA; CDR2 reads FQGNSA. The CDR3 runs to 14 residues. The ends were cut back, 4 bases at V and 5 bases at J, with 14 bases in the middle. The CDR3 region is CASSSLTVPYGYTF. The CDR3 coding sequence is TGTGCCAGCAGCTCCCTGACAGTACCTTATGGCTACACCTTC.

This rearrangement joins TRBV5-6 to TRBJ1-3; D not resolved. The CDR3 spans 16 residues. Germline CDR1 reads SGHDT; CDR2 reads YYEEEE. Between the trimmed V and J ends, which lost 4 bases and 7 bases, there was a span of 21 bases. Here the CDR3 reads CASSPGVGFLRNTIYF. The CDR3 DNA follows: TGTGCCAGCAGCCCGGGAGTGGGTTTCTTGCGGAACACCATATATTTT.

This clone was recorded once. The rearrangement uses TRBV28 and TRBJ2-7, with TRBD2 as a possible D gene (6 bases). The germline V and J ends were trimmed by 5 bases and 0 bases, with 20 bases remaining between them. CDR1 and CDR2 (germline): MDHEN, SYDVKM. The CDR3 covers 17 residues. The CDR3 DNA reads TGTGCCAGCAGTCCACCCGAGGGGTCGGGAGCCTCCTACGAGCAGTACTTC. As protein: CASSPPEGSGASYEQYF. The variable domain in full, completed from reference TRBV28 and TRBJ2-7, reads DVKVTQSSRYLVKRTGEKVFLECVQDMDHENMFWYRQDPGLGLRLIYFSYDVKMKEKGDIPEGYSVSREKKERFSLILESASTNQTSMYLCASSPPEGSGASYEQYFGPGTRLTVT.

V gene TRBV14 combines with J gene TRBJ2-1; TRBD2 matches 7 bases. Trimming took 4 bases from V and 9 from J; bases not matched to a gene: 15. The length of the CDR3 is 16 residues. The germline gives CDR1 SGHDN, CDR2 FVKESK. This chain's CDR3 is CASSLKRGLLLGEQFF. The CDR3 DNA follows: TGTGCCAGCAGCCTTAAGAGGGGACTACTCCTCGGTGAGCAGTTCTTC.

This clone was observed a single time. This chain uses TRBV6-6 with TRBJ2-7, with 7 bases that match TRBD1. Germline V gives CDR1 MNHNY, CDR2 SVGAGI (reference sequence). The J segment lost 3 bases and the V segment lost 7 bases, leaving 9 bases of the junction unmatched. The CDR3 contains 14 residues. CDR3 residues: CASTIGTAYYEQYF. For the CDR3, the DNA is TGTGCCAGCACTATAGGGACAGCATACTACGAGCAGTACTTC.

The CDR3 sequence is CAISRNSYEQYF. Here the CDR3 DNA reads TGTGCCATCAGCCGTAACTCCTACGAGCAGTACTTC. V gene TRBV10-3 combines with J gene TRBJ2-7; D unresolved. There are 12 residues in the CDR3. Trimming removed 6 bases from V and 0 bases from J, with 6 bases in between. Germline V gene lookup returns CDR1 ENHRY and CDR2 SYGVKD.

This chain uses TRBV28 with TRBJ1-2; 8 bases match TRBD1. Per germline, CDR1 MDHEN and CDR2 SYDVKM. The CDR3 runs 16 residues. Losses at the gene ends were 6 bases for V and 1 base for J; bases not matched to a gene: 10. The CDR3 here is CASSLWTGRGNYGYTF. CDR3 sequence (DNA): TGTGCCAGCAGCCTTTGGACAGGGCGGGGTAACTATGGCTACACCTTC.

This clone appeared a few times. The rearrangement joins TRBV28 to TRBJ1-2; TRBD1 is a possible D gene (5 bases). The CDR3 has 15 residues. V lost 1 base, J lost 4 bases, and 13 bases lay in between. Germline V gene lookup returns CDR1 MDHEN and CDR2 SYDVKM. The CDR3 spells CASSLFPGWAYGYTF. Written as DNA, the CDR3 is TGTGCCAGCAGTTTATTTCCAGGGTGGGCCTATGGCTACACCTTC.

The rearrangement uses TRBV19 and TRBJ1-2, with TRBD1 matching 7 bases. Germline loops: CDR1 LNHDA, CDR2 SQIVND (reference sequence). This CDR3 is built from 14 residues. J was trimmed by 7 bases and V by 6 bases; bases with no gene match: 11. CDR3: CASRDRRGFGGYTF. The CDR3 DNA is TGTGCCAGTAGGGACAGGAGGGGTTTTGGTGGCTACACCTTC.

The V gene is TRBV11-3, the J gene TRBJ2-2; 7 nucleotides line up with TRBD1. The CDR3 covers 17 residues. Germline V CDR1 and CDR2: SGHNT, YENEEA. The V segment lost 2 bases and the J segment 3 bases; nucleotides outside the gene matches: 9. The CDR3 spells CASSLWSRTGDTGELFF. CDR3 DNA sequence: TGTGCCAGCAGCTTATGGTCTCGAACAGGGGACACCGGGGAGCTGTTTTTT. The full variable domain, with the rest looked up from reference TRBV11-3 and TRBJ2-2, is EAGVVQSPRYKIIEKKQPVAFWCNPISGHNTLYWYLQNLGQGPELLIRYENEEAVDDSQLPKDRFSAERLKGVDSTLKIQPAELGDSAVYLCASSLWSRTGDTGELFFGEGSRLTVL.

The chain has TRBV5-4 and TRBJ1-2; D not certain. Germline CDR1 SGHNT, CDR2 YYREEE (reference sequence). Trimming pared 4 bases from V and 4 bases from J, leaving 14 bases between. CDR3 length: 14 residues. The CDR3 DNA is TGTGCCAGCAGCCCACGGGAACTTGGCTATGGCTACACCTTC. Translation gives CASSPRELGYGYTF. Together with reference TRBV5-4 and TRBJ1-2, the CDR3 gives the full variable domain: ETGVTQSPTHLIKTRGQQVTLRCSSQSGHNTVSWYQQALGQGPQFIFQYYREEENGRGNFPPRFSGLQFPNYSSELNVNALELDDSALYLCASSPRELGYGYTFGSGTRLTVV.

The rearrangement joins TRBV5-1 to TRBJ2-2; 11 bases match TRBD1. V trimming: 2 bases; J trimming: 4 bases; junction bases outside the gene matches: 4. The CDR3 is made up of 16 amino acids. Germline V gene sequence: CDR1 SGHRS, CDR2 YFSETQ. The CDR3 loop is CASSFSGTGGTGELFF. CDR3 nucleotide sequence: TGCGCCAGCAGCTTCTCCGGGACAGGGGGCACCGGGGAGCTGTTTTTT.